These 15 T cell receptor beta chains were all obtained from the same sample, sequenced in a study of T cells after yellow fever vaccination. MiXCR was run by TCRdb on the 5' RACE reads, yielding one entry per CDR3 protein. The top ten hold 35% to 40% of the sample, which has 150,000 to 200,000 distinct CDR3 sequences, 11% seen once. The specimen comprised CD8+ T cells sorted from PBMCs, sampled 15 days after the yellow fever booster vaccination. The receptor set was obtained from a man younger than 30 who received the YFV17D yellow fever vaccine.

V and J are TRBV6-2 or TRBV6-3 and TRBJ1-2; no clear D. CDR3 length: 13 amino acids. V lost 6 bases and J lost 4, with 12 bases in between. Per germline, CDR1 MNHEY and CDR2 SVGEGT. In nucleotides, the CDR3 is TGTGCCAGCAGCTACCTGGAGTCCTATGGCTACACCTTC. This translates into CASSYLESYGYTF.

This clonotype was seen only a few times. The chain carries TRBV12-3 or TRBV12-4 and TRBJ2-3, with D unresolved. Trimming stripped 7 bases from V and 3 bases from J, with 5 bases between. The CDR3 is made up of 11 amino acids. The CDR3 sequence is CASTRTDTQYF. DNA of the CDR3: TGTGCCAGCACCCGGACAGATACGCAGTATTTT.

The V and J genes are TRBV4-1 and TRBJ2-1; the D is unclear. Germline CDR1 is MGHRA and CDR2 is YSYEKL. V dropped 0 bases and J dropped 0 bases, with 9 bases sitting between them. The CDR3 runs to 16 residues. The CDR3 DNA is TGCGCCAGCAGCCAAGATTTTTCCAGCTCCTACAATGAGCAGTTCTTC. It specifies CASSQDFSSSYNEQFF.

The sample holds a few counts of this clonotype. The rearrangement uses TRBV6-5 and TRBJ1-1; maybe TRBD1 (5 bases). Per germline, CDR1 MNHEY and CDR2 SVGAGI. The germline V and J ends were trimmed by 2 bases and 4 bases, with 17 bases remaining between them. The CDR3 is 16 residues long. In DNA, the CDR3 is TGTGCCAGCAGTTACCGCGGGGGTCCGGGTGGCACTGAAGCTTTCTTT. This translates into CASSYRGGPGGTEAFF.

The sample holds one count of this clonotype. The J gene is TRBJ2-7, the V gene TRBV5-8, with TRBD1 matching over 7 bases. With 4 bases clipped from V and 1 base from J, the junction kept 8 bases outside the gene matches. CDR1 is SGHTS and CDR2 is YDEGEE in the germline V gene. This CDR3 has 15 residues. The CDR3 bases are TGTGCCAGCAGCGGAACCAGGGACAGATCCTACGAGCAGTACTTC. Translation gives CASSGTRDRSYEQYF.

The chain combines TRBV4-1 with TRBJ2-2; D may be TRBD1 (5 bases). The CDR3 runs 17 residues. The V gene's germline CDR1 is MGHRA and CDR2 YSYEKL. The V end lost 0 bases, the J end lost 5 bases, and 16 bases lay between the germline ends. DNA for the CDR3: TGCGCCAGCAGCCAAGATTTAGCAGGGAAGCTAACCGGGGAGCTGTTTTTT. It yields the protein CASSQDLAGKLTGELFF.

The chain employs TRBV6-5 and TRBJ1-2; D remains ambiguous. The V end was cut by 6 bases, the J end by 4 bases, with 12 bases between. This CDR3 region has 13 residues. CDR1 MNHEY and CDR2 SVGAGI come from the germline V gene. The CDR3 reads CASSLKELYGYTF. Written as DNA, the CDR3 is TGTGCCAGCAGCCTGAAAGAACTCTATGGCTACACCTTC.

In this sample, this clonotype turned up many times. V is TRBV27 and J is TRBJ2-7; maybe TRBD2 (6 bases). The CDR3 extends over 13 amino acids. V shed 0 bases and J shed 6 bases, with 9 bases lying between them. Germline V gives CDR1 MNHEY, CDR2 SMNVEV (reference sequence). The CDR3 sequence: CASSLSSGSEQYF. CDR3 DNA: TGTGCCAGCAGTTTATCATCCGGGAGCGAGCAGTACTTC.

The CDR3 region is CASSPDRGFYTF. In nucleotides, the CDR3 is TGTGCCAGCAGCCCGGACAGGGGGTTCTACACCTTC. This chain joins TRBV4-2 and TRBJ1-2; 10 positions agree with TRBD1. The CDR3 spans 12 residues. Germline lookup yields CDR1 LGHNA and CDR2 YNFKEQ. Trimming removed 4 bases from V and 10 bases from J; junction bases left unmatched: 3.

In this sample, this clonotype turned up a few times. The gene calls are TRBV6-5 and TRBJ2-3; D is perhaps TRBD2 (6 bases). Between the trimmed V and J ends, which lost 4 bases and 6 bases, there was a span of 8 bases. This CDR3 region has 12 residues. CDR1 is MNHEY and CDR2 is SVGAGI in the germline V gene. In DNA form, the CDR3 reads TGTGCCAGCAGTTTCCGGGGGGATACGCAGTATTTT. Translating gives CASSFRGDTQYF.

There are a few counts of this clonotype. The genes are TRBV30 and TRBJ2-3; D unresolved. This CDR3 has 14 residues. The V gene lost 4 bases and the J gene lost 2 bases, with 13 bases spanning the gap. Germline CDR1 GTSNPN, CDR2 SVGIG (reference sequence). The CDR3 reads CAWIGNRYTDTQYF. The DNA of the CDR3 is TGTGCCTGGATAGGTAACAGATACACAGATACGCAGTATTTT.

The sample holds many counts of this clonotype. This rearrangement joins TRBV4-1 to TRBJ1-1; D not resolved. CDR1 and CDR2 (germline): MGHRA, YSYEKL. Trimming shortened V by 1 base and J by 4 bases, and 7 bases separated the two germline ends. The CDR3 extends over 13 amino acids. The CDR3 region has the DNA TGCGCCAGCAGCCAAGGGGGTCGCACTGAAGCTTTCTTT. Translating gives CASSQGGRTEAFF.

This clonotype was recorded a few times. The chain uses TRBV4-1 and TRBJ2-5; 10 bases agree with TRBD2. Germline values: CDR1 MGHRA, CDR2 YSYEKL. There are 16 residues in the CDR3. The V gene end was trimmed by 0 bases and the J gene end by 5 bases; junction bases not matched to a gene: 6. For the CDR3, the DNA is TGCGCCAGCAGCCAAGAGGCAGCGGGGGGGATTGAGACCCAGTACTTC. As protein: CASSQEAAGGIETQYF.

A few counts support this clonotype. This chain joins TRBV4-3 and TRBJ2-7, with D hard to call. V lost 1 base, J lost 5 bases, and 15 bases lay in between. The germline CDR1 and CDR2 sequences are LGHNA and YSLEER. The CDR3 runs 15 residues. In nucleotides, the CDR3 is TGCGCCAGCAGCCAAGGAGGATGGGGTAAGGACGAGCAGTACTTC. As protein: CASSQGGWGKDEQYF.

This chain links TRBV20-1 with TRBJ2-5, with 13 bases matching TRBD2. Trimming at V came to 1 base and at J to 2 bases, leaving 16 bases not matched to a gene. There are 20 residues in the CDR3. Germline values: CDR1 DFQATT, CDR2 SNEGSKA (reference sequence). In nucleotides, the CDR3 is TGCAGTGCTAGAGTTCTACCGGGACTAGCGGGGTCGGGTAGGCAAGAGACCCAGTACTTC. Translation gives CSARVLPGLAGSGRQETQYF.